The rows below give T cell receptor beta chains drawn from one sample of a study of shared clonotypes between healthy human individuals. Sequencing used immunoSEQ multiplex PCR; TCRdb keeps in-frame clones, though not all of them. Among 2,500,000 or so clones, 85% to 95% were seen once, and the ten largest hold around 0.14%. Sequenced material: naive CD4+ T cells sorted from blood. The receptor set was obtained from a man in his late teens or twenties in good health. Each CDR3 is given with its conserved first and last residue. The D gene is left open where the match is weak. Clone sizes are given selectively: once, few, many, or a class where the clone is expanded.

clone size	J gene	V gene	D gene	CDR3 protein	CDR3 DNA
once	TRBJ2-5	TRBV7-9	NA	CASSLDVGETQYF	TGTGCCAGCAGCTTAGATGTGGGGGAGACCCAGTACTTC
NA	TRBJ1-1	TRBV18	NA	CASSPPGRAGVTEAFF	TGTGCCAGCTCACCACCGGGTCGGGCAGGGGTCACTGAAGCTTTCTTT
NA	TRBJ2-3	TRBV4-1	NA	CASSQSGTVGTDTQYF	TGCGCCAGCAGCCAGAGCGGTACTGTAGGGACAGATACGCAGTATTTT
NA	TRBJ2-1	TRBV19	TRBD2	CASSITTSGEGEQFF	TGTGCCAGTAGTATAACGACTAGCGGTGAGGGGGAGCAGTTCTTC
NA	TRBJ2-7	TRBV5-5	TRBD1	CASSFDPGTAYEQYF	TGTGCCAGCAGCTTCGACCCCGGGACAGCCTACGAGCAGTACTTC
NA	TRBJ2-7	TRBV6-5	NA	CASSYRGSYEQYF	TGTGCCAGCAGTTATCGCGGTTCCTACGAGCAGTACTTC
NA	TRBJ2-1	TRBV10-1	NA	CASSENSGEQFF	TGCGCCAGCAGTGAAAATTCGGGTGAGCAGTTCTTC
NA	TRBJ2-3	TRBV4-1	NA	CASSQEWPGNTQYF	TGCGCCAGCAGCCAAGAATGGCCAGGAAATACGCAGTATTTT
NA	TRBJ2-1	TRBV10-3	TRBD2	CAINEGGTSNNEQFF	TGTGCCATCAACGAGGGAGGGACTAGTAACAATGAGCAGTTCTTC
NA	TRBJ2-2	TRBV28	TRBD2	CASSLFGLAGGRTGELFF	TGTGCCAGCAGTTTATTCGGACTAGCGGGAGGTCGAACCGGGGAGCTGTTTTTT
NA	TRBJ2-7	TRBV15	TRBD2	CATSSGLAGRYEQYF	TGTGCCACCAGCAGTGGACTAGCGGGGAGATACGAGCAGTACTTC
once	TRBJ2-2	TRBV5-1	TRBD1	CASSSGTGGGTGELFF	TGCGCCAGCAGCTCGGGGACAGGGGGCGGCACCGGGGAGCTGTTTTTT
once	TRBJ2-3	TRBV11-2	NA	CASSLGSRSTDTQYF	TGTGCCAGCAGCTTAGGGTCTCGTAGCACAGATACGCAGTATTTT
NA	TRBJ2-2	TRBV4-3	NA	CASSYAPGGVAGELFF	TGCGCCAGCAGCTATGCTCCCGGAGGGGTGGCCGGGGAGCTGTTTTTT
NA	TRBJ1-2	TRBV19	TRBD1	CASSIGQGYGYTF	TGTGCCAGTAGTATCGGACAGGGGTACGGCTACACCTTC
NA	TRBJ2-2	TRBV27	TRBD2	CAAGKRGNTGELFF	TGTGCCGCCGGGAAGCGGGGGAACACCGGGGAGCTGTTTTTT
NA	TRBJ1-1	TRBV2	NA	CASTSSGGANTEAFF	TGTGCCAGCACCTCCTCGGGGGGGGCGAACACTGAAGCTTTCTTT
NA	TRBJ1-4	TRBV6-1	TRBD1	CASSDVGQEDEKLFF	TGTGCCAGCAGTGATGTGGGACAGGAGGATGAAAAACTGTTTTTT
few	TRBJ1-6	TRBV11-2	TRBD1	CASSRGQGSSPLHF	TGTGCCAGCAGCCGGGGACAGGGGAGTTCACCCCTCCACTTT
NA	TRBJ2-3	TRBV11-2	NA	CASRGGSQDTQYF	TGTGCCAGCAGGGGGGGTTCGCAGGATACGCAGTATTTT
NA	TRBJ2-3	TRBV2	NA	CASSTTRNTDTQYF	TGTGCCAGCAGTACCACCCGAAACACAGATACGCAGTATTTT
NA	TRBJ1-5	TRBV29-1	NA	CSPRPGDIRSNQPQHF	TGCAGCCCACGTCCCGGGGACATAAGAAGCAATCAGCCCCAGCATTTT
once	TRBJ2-7	TRBV18	NA	CASSLRTGNNEQYF	TGTGCCAGCTCACTCCGGACGGGGAATAACGAGCAGTACTTC
NA	TRBJ2-2	TRBV2	NA	CASSESAYTGELFF	TGTGCCAGCAGTGAATCGGCTTACACCGGGGAGCTGTTTTTT
NA	TRBJ2-1	TRBV6-6	NA	CASSPDLGGEQFF	TGTGCCAGCAGCCCCGACCTTGGGGGTGAGCAGTTCTTC
NA	TRBJ1-5	TRBV6-1	TRBD1	CASSALTGGVFNQPQHF	TGTGCCAGCAGTGCCCTAACAGGGGGAGTCTTCAATCAGCCCCAGCATTTT
once	TRBJ2-7	TRBV27	NA	CASRSSYEQYF	TGTGCCAGCAGGAGCTCCTACGAGCAGTACTTC
few	TRBJ1-6	TRBV11-2	NA	CASSQIAGVHYSPLHF	TGTGCCAGCTCACAAATAGCAGGAGTACACTATTCACCCCTCCACTTT
NA	TRBJ1-2	TRBV30	NA	CAWSVGPGAGYGYTF	TGTGCCTGGAGTGTGGGTCCAGGGGCCGGCTATGGCTACACCTTC
NA	TRBJ1-1	TRBV28	TRBD1	CASSPNRGAGDTEAFF	TGTGCCAGCAGTCCCAACAGGGGTGCGGGCGACACTGAAGCTTTCTTT
NA	TRBJ2-5	TRBV11-3	NA	CASSLGPDETQYF	TGTGCCAGCAGCTTAGGCCCGGACGAGACCCAGTACTTC